Sequencing of this TCR beta chain was carried out in a study of OX40 agonist ivuxolimab in advanced cancers. Germline V CDR1 and CDR2: MNHNS, SASEGT. The CDR3 runs to 13 residues. Trimming removed 8 bases at V and 4 bases at J, with 14 bases between. Here immunoSEQ multiplex PCR was the method, and the copy in TCRdb shows in-frame clones only, minus some. The table shows around 140,000 clones, with 85% to 95% occurring only once. V and J are TRBV6-1 and TRBJ1-2; perhaps TRBD1 as D (6 bases). The sample in question was CD4+ or CD8+ T cells sorted from blood, obtained in a trial of the OX40 agonist ivuxolimab. The receptor comes from an adult with an advanced solid tumor such as melanoma, head and neck, liver or kidney cancer. CDR3 bases: TGTGCCAGCGGGTTCCCCAGGGGCTATGGCTACACCTTC. It encodes CASGFPRGYGYTF.